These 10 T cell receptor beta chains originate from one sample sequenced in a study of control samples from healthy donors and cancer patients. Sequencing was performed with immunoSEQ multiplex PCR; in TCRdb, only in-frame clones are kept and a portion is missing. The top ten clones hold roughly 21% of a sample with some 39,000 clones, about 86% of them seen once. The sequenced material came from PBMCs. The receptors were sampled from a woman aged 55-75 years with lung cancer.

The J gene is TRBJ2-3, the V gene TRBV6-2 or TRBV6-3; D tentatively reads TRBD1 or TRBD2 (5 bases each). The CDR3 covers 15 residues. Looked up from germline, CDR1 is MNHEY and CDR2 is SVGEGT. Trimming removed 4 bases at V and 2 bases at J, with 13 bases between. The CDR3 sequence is CASSFGTTNTDTQYF. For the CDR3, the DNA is TGTGCCAGCAGTTTCGGGACCACGAACACAGATACGCAGTATTTT.

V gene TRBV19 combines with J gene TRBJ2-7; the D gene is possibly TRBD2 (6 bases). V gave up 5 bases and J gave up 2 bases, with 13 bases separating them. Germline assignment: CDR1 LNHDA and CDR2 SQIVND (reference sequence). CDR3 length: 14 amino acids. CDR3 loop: CASSFGGGTYEQYF. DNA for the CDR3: TGTGCCAGTAGTTTTGGTGGGGGGACCTACGAGCAGTACTTC. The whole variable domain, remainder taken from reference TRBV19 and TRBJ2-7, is DGGITQSPKYLFRKEGQNVTLSCEQNLNHDAMYWYRQDPGQGLRLIYYSQIVNDFQKGDIAEGYSVSREKKESFPLTVTSAQKNPTAFYLCASSFGGGTYEQYFGPGTRLTVT.

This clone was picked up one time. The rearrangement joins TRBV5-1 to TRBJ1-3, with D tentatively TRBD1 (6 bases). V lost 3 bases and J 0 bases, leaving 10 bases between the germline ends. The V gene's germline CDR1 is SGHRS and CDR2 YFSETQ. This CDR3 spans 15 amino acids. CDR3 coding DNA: TGCGCCAGCAGCTCCTCAGGGGACTCTGGAAACACCATATATTTT. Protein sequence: CASSSSGDSGNTIYF.

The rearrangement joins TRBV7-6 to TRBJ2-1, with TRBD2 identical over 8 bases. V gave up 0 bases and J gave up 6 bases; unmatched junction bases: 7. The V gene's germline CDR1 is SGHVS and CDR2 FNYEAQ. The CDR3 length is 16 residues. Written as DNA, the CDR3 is TGTGCCAGCAGCTTAGCGGCGAGCGGGGGAGTCAATGAGCAGTTCTTC. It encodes CASSLAASGGVNEQFF.

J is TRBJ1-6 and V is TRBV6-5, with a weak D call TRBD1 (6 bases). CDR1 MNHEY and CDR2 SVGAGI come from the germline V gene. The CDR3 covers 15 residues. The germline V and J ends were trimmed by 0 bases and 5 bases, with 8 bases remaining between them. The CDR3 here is CASSYSRGDNSPLHF. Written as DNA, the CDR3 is TGTGCCAGCAGTTACTCGAGGGGGGATAATTCACCCCTCCACTTT.

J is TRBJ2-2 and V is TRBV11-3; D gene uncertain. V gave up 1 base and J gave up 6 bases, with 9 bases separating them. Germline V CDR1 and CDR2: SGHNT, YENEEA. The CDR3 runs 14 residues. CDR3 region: CASSLASGSGELFF. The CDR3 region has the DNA TGTGCCAGCAGCTTAGCATCGGGCTCCGGGGAGCTGTTTTTT.

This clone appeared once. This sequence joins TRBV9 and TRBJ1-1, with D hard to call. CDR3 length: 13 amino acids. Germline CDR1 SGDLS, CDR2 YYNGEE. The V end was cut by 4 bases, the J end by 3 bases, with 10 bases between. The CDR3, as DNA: TGTGCCAGCAGCTTCGAGCTCGACACTGAAGCTTTCTTT. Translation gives CASSFELDTEAFF.

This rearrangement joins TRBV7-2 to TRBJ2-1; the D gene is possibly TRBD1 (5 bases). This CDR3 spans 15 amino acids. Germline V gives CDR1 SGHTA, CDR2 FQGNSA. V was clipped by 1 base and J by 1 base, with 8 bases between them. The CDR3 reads CASSLVQGSYNEQFF. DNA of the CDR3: TGTGCCAGCAGCTTAGTGCAGGGATCCTACAATGAGCAGTTCTTC.

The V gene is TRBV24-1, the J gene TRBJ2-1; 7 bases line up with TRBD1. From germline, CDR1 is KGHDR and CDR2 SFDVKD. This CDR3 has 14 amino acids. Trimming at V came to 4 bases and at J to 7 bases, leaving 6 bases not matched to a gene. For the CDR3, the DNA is TGTGCCACCAGTGACCTTGACAGGGCTAATGAGCAGTTCTTC. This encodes CATSDLDRANEQFF.

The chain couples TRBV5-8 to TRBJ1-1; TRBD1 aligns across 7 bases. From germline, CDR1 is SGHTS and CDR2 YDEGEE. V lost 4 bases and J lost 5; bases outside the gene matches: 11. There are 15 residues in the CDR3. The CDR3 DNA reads TGTGCCAGCAGCGAGGGGACAGTAAAAGGAACTGAAGCTTTCTTT. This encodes CASSEGTVKGTEAFF. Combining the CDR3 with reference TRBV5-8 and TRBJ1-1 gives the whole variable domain EAGVTQSPTHLIKTRGQQATLRCSPISGHTSVYWYQQALGLGLQFLLWYDEGEERNRGNFPPRFSGRQFPNYSSELNVNALELEDSALYLCASSEGTVKGTEAFFGQGTRLTVV.